This entry is about one T cell receptor (beta chain). Germline CDR1 and CDR2: SGHNT and YYREEE (reference sequence). This CDR3 has 15 amino acids. The J segment lost 6 bases and the V segment lost 3 bases, leaving 12 bases of the junction unmatched. The data were obtained in a study of T cell changes during pregnancy in multiple sclerosis. TCRdb's copy holds only in-frame clones and misses some; the assay was immunoSEQ multiplex PCR. Among over 30,000 clones listed, 94% were seen once. This rearrangement joins TRBV5-4 to TRBJ2-7; 7 bases are shared with TRBD1. This TCR was recovered from a female donor with multiple sclerosis, enrolled in a pregnancy study. The specimen comprised CD4+ T cells from peripheral blood mononuclear cells, sampled after pregnancy. The CDR3 reads CASSSTGTAISEQYF. For the CDR3, the DNA is TGTGCCAGCAGCTCGACAGGGACCGCAATCTCCGAGCAGTACTTC.